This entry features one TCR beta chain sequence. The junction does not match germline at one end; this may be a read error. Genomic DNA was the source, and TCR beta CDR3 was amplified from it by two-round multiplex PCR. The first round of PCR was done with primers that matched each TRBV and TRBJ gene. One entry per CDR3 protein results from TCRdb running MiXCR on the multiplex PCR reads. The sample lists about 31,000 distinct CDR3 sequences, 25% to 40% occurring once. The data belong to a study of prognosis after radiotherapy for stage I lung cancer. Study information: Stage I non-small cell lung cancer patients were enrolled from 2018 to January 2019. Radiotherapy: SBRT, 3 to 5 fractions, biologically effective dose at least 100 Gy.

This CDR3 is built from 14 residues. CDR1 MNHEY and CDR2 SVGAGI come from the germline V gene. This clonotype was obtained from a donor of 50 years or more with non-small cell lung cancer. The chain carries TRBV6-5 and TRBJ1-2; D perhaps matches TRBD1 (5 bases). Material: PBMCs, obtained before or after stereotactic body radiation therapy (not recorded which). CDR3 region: CASIYSGGCYGYTF. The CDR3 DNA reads TGTGCCAGCATTTACTCTGGGGGTTGCTATGGCTACACCTTC.